The next 21 T cell receptor beta chains were all read from a single sample in a study of neurological immune-mediated disorders. TCRdb analysed the 5' RACE reads with MiXCR anew, one entry per CDR3 protein. The sample lists tens of thousands of distinct CDR3 sequences, 17% occurring once. Sequences were obtained from PBMCs. The receptors derive from a woman in her 40s in good health.

V gene TRBV28 combines with J gene TRBJ1-1, with 7 bases that match TRBD1. The J segment lost 1 base and the V segment lost 10 bases, leaving 21 bases of the junction unmatched. The CDR3 runs 18 residues. The V gene's germline CDR1 is MDHEN and CDR2 SYDVKM. The CDR3 nucleotides are TGTGCCATCGGTTTGGTGGGGAACAGGGGATTCGGGAACACTGAAGCTTTCTTT. Translating gives CAIGLVGNRGFGNTEAFF.

V is TRBV19 and J is TRBJ1-1; 7 bases align to TRBD1. Germline values: CDR1 LNHDA, CDR2 SQIVND (reference sequence). Unmatched junction bases numbered 10, after V lost 5 bases and J lost 4 bases. This CDR3 is built from 15 residues. The CDR3 sequence is CASSSLDRKGTEAFF. CDR3 DNA sequence: TGTGCCAGTAGTTCCCTGGACAGGAAGGGCACTGAAGCTTTCTTT.

This clonotype was seen at least ten times. The chain combines TRBV6-2 or TRBV6-3 with TRBJ2-6; TRBD2 matches at 8 bases. Germline trimming cut 6 bases from V and 0 bases from J; bases unmatched to any gene: 7. This CDR3 has 17 residues. Germline V lookup: CDR1 MNHEY, CDR2 SVGEGT. The CDR3 nucleotides are TGTGCCAGCAGCGGGGGGGCAATAATCTCTGGGGCCAACGTCCTGACTTTC. Its protein product is CASSGGAIISGANVLTF.

In this sample, this clonotype turned up many times. The chain carries TRBV3-1 and TRBJ2-5; the D is unclear. Germline values: CDR1 LGHDT, CDR2 YNNKEL (reference sequence). The CDR3 consists of 11 residues. The germline V and J ends were trimmed by 4 bases and 3 bases, with 3 bases remaining between them. CDR3 region: CASSPKETQYF. CDR3 coding DNA: TGTGCCAGCAGCCCAAAAGAGACCCAGTACTTC.

This clonotype has at least ten counts. This rearrangement joins TRBV5-1 to TRBJ1-4, with TRBD1 matching 8 bases. Germline trimming cut 5 bases from V and 6 bases from J; bases unmatched to any gene: 9. The length of the CDR3 is 15 residues. Germline lookup yields CDR1 SGHRS and CDR2 YFSETQ. In nucleotides, the CDR3 is TGCGCCAGCAGAAGGCGGACAGGGAGAGATGAAAAACTGTTTTTT. It translates to CASRRRTGRDEKLFF.

The rearrangement uses TRBV3-1 and TRBJ2-1, with 7 bases that match TRBD1. Germline V gene data show CDR1 as LGHDT and CDR2 as YNNKEL (reference sequence). The CDR3 length is 18 residues. Unmatched junction bases numbered 11, after V lost 1 base and J lost 2 bases. The CDR3 sequence: CASSQATSQGVPYNEQFF. DNA of the CDR3: TGTGCCAGCAGCCAAGCTACGTCCCAGGGGGTTCCCTACAATGAGCAGTTCTTC.

In this sample, this clonotype is medium-sized (0.01 to 0.1%). This chain connects TRBV7-2 to TRBJ2-5; D might be TRBD2 (5 bases). The ends were cut back, 5 bases at V and 1 base at J, with 14 bases in the middle. The germline CDR1 and CDR2 sequences are SGHTA and FQGNSA. There are 15 residues in the CDR3. CDR3 nucleotides: TGTGCCAGCAGCCGAAGACGGGGTTTCCAAGAGACCCAGTACTTC. This sequence encodes CASSRRRGFQETQYF.

This clonotype qualifies as medium-sized. The V gene is TRBV27, the J gene TRBJ2-1; 7 bases agree with TRBD1. CDR3 length: 14 amino acids. V trimming: 5 bases; J trimming: 5 bases; junction bases outside the gene matches: 6. CDR1 and CDR2 (germline): MNHEY, SMNVEV (reference sequence). DNA for the CDR3: TGTGCCAGCAGTGGGACAGAGATTAACAATGAGCAGTTCTTC. The encoded protein is CASSGTEINNEQFF.

This clonotype was recorded many times. The chain recombines TRBV7-2 with TRBJ2-5; D gene ambiguous. The CDR3 spans 15 residues. V shed 0 bases and J shed 3 bases, with 11 bases lying between them. Germline V lookup: CDR1 SGHTA, CDR2 FQGNSA. CDR3 amino acids: CASSLASIPKETQYF. The CDR3 DNA is TGTGCCAGCAGCTTAGCGAGCATACCCAAAGAGACCCAGTACTTC.

This clonotype came up many times. A read error may be the cause here, since a much bigger clone is one base away. The chain combines TRBV5-1 with TRBJ2-5; D gene unclear. CDR1 is SGHRS, CDR2 YFSETQ, per germline. Trimming shortened V by 2 bases and J by 3 bases, and 2 bases separated the two germline ends. The length of the CDR3 is 11 residues. The CDR3 DNA reads TGCGCCAGCAGCTTCGAAGAGACCCAGTACTTC. This codes for CASSFEETQYF.

This clonotype has at least ten counts. V usage is TRBV28 and J usage is TRBJ1-5; 10 bases fit TRBD1. This CDR3 has 18 amino acids. The germline gives CDR1 MDHEN, CDR2 SYDVKM. Trimming cost V 5 bases and J 0 bases; bases outside gene matches: 10. The CDR3 region has the DNA TGTGCCAGCAGTCCCTGGGACAGGGGAGTTTATAGCAATCAGCCCCAGCATTTT. Protein product: CASSPWDRGVYSNQPQHF.

Many counts were recorded for this clonotype. The chain is built from TRBV5-1 and TRBJ2-3; 9 bases match TRBD1. Germline V gives CDR1 SGHRS, CDR2 YFSETQ. The CDR3 contains 16 residues. J was trimmed by 3 bases and V by 3 bases; bases with no gene match: 8. CDR3: CASSSDGGQGTDTQYF. The CDR3 DNA is TGCGCCAGCAGCTCCGACGGAGGACAGGGGACAGATACGCAGTATTTT.

This sequence joins TRBV7-9 and TRBJ2-6; D possibly uses TRBD1 or TRBD2 (7 bases each). In germline, CDR1 is SEHNR, CDR2 FQNEAQ (reference sequence). The length of the CDR3 is 17 residues. V was cut by 8 bases and J by 0 bases, with 17 bases left in between. CDR3 amino acids: CASAPGRGHSGANVLTF. In DNA form, the CDR3 reads TGTGCCAGCGCTCCGGGGAGGGGGCACTCTGGGGCCAACGTCCTGACTTTC. Looking up the rest from reference TRBV7-9 and TRBJ2-6 gives the full variable domain: DTGVSQNPRHKITKRGQNVTFRCDPISEHNRLYWYRQTLGQGPEFLTYFQNEAQLEKSRLLSDRFSAERPKGSFSTLEIQRTEQGDSAMYLCASAPGRGHSGANVLTFGAGSRLTVL.

This clonotype was detected ten times or more. J is TRBJ2-7 and V is TRBV5-1, with D uncertain. CDR3 length: 14 residues. CDR1 and CDR2 from the germline V gene are SGHRS and YFSETQ. Trimming stripped 4 bases from V and 4 bases from J, with 15 bases between. The CDR3 DNA reads as TGCGCCAGCAGCAAAGACATAGGAAATTACGAGCAGTACGTC. It translates to CASSKDIGNYEQYV.

This clonotype was found many times. The chain carries TRBV24-1 and TRBJ2-2, with 9 bases matching TRBD1. Germline values: CDR1 KGHDR, CDR2 SFDVKD. The CDR3 is 17 amino acids. With 4 bases clipped from V and 3 bases from J, the junction kept 8 bases outside the gene matches. CDR3 nucleotide sequence: TGTGCCACCAGTGACCCACGTACAGGGGGCGACACCGGGGAGCTGTTTTTT. This gives the protein CATSDPRTGGDTGELFF.

This clonotype showed up many times. The rearrangement links TRBV10-2 to TRBJ2-7; D gene unclear. Trimming removed 4 bases from V and 7 bases from J, with 11 bases in between. This CDR3 has 12 amino acids. Germline V gene sequence: CDR1 WSHSY, CDR2 SAAADI. The CDR3 DNA sequence: TGCGCCAGCAGTGTCCCACATGGGGAGCAGTACGTC. The encoded protein is CASSVPHGEQYV.

The V call is TRBV4-1, the J call TRBJ2-7; D may be TRBD1 (6 bases). There are 15 residues in the CDR3. V dropped 1 base and J dropped 4 bases, with 14 bases sitting between them. Per the germline V gene, CDR1 is MGHRA and CDR2 is YSYEKL. CDR3 coding DNA: TGCGCCAGCAGCCAAGCTCTGACAGGCGATTACGAGCAGTACTTC. Translated: CASSQALTGDYEQYF.

V is TRBV5-1 and J is TRBJ1-2; D possibly corresponds to TRBD1 (6 bases). The CDR3 has 17 residues. CDR1 and CDR2 (germline): SGHRS, YFSETQ. V was shortened by 6 bases and J by 7 bases, with 28 bases between the two germline ends. The CDR3 DNA is TGCGCCAGCACCGACCTGGGGGCGGGGGATGGAGAGAGTGGCTACACCTTC. Protein: CASTDLGAGDGESGYTF.

The chain couples TRBV19 to TRBJ1-2; 7 bases are shared with TRBD1. From germline, CDR1 is LNHDA and CDR2 SQIVND (reference sequence). V was clipped by 6 bases and J by 4 bases; unmatched bases: 8. The CDR3 is made up of 14 amino acids. CDR3 loop: CASSQGQQAYGYTF. In nucleotides, the CDR3 is TGTGCCAGTAGCCAGGGACAGCAAGCCTATGGCTACACCTTC.

Comments on this clonotype: With a much larger clone just one base away, this may be a read error. This sequence joins TRBV6-2 or TRBV6-3 and TRBJ2-2; unclear D gene. The CDR3 is 15 amino acids. Germline CDR1 is MNHEY and CDR2 is SVGEGT. The CDR3 sequence is CDSSYILESTGELFF. DNA of the CDR3: TGTGACAGCAGTTACATATTGGAGAGCACCGGGGAGCTGTTTTTT.

V is TRBV2 and J is TRBJ1-6; 12 nucleotides align to TRBD1. Trimming removed 7 bases from V and 8 bases from J; junction bases left unmatched: 9. The CDR3 runs 16 residues. Looked up from germline, CDR1 is SNHLY and CDR2 is FYNNEI. The CDR3 DNA reads as TGTGCCAGCACCGAGGGACAGGGGGCGCGGGATTCACCCCTCCACTTT. Its protein is CASTEGQGARDSPLHF. Full variable domain (remainder filled in from reference TRBV2 and TRBJ1-6): EPEVTQTPSHQVTQMGQEVILRCVPISNHLYFYWYRQILGQKVEFLVSFYNNEISEKSEIFDDQFSVERPDGSNFTLKIRSTKLEDSAMYFCASTEGQGARDSPLHFGNGTRLTVT.